One and the same sample provided the 18 T cell receptor beta chains below, sequenced in a study of blood T cells in healthy people across ages. Sample-barcoded 5' priming and a J-beta primer mix drove a second PCR of roughly 7 to 11 cycles. TCRdb processed the 5' RACE reads anew with MiXCR; each CDR3 protein has one entry. The sample yields 500,000 to 700,000 distinct CDR3 sequences, under 30% seen once. Sequences were obtained from blood. Receptor source: a woman at least 80 years old in good health.

The V and J genes are TRBV7-9 and TRBJ1-4; 9 nucleotides match TRBD1. This CDR3 has 15 amino acids. Germline CDR1 reads SEHNR; CDR2 reads FQNEAQ (reference sequence). Losses at the gene ends were 5 bases for V and 4 bases for J; bases not matched to a gene: 5. CDR3 nucleotides: TGTGCCAGCAGCCCGGGGACAGGGATTAATGAAAAACTGTTTTTT. Its translation: CASSPGTGINEKLFF.

On this clonotype itself: This sequence may be a read error, since a much larger clone differs from it by one base. The chain carries TRBV9 and TRBJ2-7; 8 bases map to TRBD2. The CDR3 length is 15 residues. Germline-derived CDR1 and CDR2 are SGDLS and YYNGEE. V lost 4 bases, J lost 5 bases, and 11 bases stayed unmatched. The CDR3 spells CASSKGLEARDEQYF. The DNA for the CDR3 is TGTGCCAGCAGCAAGGGACTAGAGGCTCGAGACGAGCAGTACTTC.

This clonotype was seen a few times. This sequence joins TRBV2 and TRBJ1-1, with a weak D call TRBD1 (6 bases). Trimming pared 6 bases from V and 5 bases from J, leaving 10 bases between. The CDR3 length is 12 residues. Germline V lookup: CDR1 SNHLY, CDR2 FYNNEI. CDR3 loop: CASRPDRTEAFF. CDR3 in DNA: TGTGCCAGCAGGCCTGACAGGACTGAAGCTTTCTTT.

About this clonotype: Germline and junction disagree at one end, which may indicate a read error. V gene TRBV4-1 combines with J gene TRBJ2-3; 7 bases agree with TRBD2. The CDR3 consists of 15 residues. CDR1 and CDR2 (germline): MGHRA, YSYEKL. This CDR3 reads CASSQEAGMTDTQYF. The CDR3 DNA reads TGCGCCAGCAGTCAAGAAGCGGGGATGACAGATACGCAGTATTTT.

The V call is TRBV12-3 or TRBV12-4, the J call TRBJ1-3, with 7 bases aligning to TRBD1. V trimming: 4 bases; J trimming: 0 bases; junction bases outside the gene matches: 3. The CDR3 has 15 residues. Here the CDR3 DNA reads TGTGCCAGCAGTTCGCAGGGGGTCTCTGGAAACACCATATATTTT. Its protein product is CASSSQGVSGNTIYF.

This clonotype was recorded at least ten times. V usage is TRBV7-3 and J usage is TRBJ1-1, with D unclear. Per germline, CDR1 SGHTA and CDR2 FQGTGA. V was trimmed by 5 bases and J by 4 bases, leaving 11 bases between them. The CDR3 extends over 13 amino acids. The CDR3 here is CASSRPGGTEAFF. In nucleotides, the CDR3 is TGTGCCAGCAGCCGCCCGGGAGGCACTGAAGCTTTCTTT.

With regard to this clonotype: It is likely a read error, because the conserved phenylalanine at the end of the CDR3 is missing. The chain combines TRBV20-1 with TRBJ2-3, with 8 bases aligning to TRBD2. This CDR3 is 15 amino acids long. Germline CDR1 is DFQATT and CDR2 is SNEGSKA (reference sequence). The J segment lost 1 base and the V segment lost 5 bases, leaving 8 bases of the junction unmatched. The CDR3 sequence is CSASRGRGGTDTQYS. The CDR3 DNA is TGCAGTGCTTCACGGGGGCGGGGGGGCACAGATACGCAGTATTCT.

This clonotype was picked up one time. Relative to the germline gene, one junction end is altered; a read error may explain this. The chain couples TRBV12-3 or TRBV12-4 to TRBJ2-3, with D perhaps TRBD1 or TRBD2 (7 bases each). The CDR3 length is 16 residues. CDR3 in DNA: TGTGCCAGCAGTTCTGACAGGGAAACTAGCGCAGATGCGCAGTATTTT. The encoded protein is CASSSDRETSADAQYF.

This clonotype was detected a few times. The chain links TRBV30 to TRBJ2-1, with D hard to call. The germline V and J ends were trimmed by 5 bases and 11 bases, with 13 bases remaining between them. This CDR3 spans 11 amino acids. In germline, CDR1 is GTSNPN, CDR2 SVGIG (reference sequence). The CDR3 DNA reads TGTGCCTGGGCCGCCCGAATGCAGCAGTTCTTC. Protein: CAWAARMQQFF.

The V gene is TRBV20-1, the J gene TRBJ2-2; TRBD2 aligns across 13 bases. The J segment lost 3 bases and the V segment lost 3 bases, leaving 4 bases of the junction unmatched. Germline CDR1 is DFQATT and CDR2 is SNEGSKA (reference sequence). This CDR3 region has 16 residues. DNA of the CDR3: TGCAGTGCTAGGGGACTAGCGGGGACGTACACCGGGGAGCTGTTTTTT. Amino acids: CSARGLAGTYTGELFF.

This clonotype was found many times. V is TRBV6-1 and J is TRBJ2-1; TRBD1 matches 10 bases. CDR3 length: 14 amino acids. The trim removed 7 bases at V and 10 bases at J, leaving 10 bases unmatched. Germline values: CDR1 MNHNS, CDR2 SASEGT. The CDR3 DNA sequence: TGTGCCAGCACTGGACAGGGGGTTTCTGCGGAGCAGTTCTTC. Its protein product is CASTGQGVSAEQFF.

In its sample, this clonotype was seen a few times. The DNA of the CDR3 is TGCGCCAGCAGCTTGGACCAGGGGGTGAACACTGAAGCTTTCTTT. Amino acids: CASSLDQGVNTEAFF. The rearrangement uses TRBV5-1 and TRBJ1-1; 7 bases are shared with TRBD1. The junction had 2 bases not matched to a gene; V was cut back by 0 bases and J by 0 bases. The CDR3 totals 15 residues. Germline V gene data show CDR1 as SGHRS and CDR2 as YFSETQ. Full variable domain (outside the CDR3, taken from reference TRBV5-1 and TRBJ1-1): KAGVTQTPRYLIKTRGQQVTLSCSPISGHRSVSWYQQTPGQGLQFLFEYFSETQRNKGNFPGRFSGRQFSNSRSEMNVSTLELGDSALYLCASSLDQGVNTEAFFGQGTRLTVV.

This clonotype has at least ten counts. A read error may explain this, as a much larger clone is one base away. This chain joins TRBV20-1 and TRBJ2-7; D remains unclear. CDR1 and CDR2 (germline): DFQATT, SNEGSKA (reference sequence). Trimming stripped 1 base from V and 3 bases from J, with 4 bases between. The CDR3 extends over 11 amino acids. The CDR3 spells CSARGNYEQYF. In DNA form, the CDR3 reads TGCAGTGCTAGAGGGAACTACGAGCAGTACTTC.

There are a few counts of this clonotype. Being one base from a much bigger clone, this may be a read error. This sequence joins TRBV11-2 and TRBJ2-7; the match to TRBD2 covers 8 bases. This CDR3 is built from 16 residues. Germline CDR1 is SGHAT and CDR2 is FQNNGV. Losses at the gene ends were 0 bases for V and 7 bases for J; bases not matched to a gene: 11. In DNA, the CDR3 is TGTGCCAGCAGCTTAGATCTGGCGGGGGGCCTCAATGAGCAGTACTTC. Translation gives CASSLDLAGGLNEQYF.

In this sample, this clonotype turned up many times. The chain couples TRBV30 to TRBJ2-1; no firm D call. CDR3 length equals 13 residues. CDR1 is GTSNPN and CDR2 is SVGIG in the germline V gene (reference sequence). V gave up 0 bases and J gave up 5 bases, with 8 bases separating them. The CDR3 loop is CAWSVSANNEQFF. The CDR3 DNA reads as TGTGCCTGGAGTGTTTCGGCGAACAATGAGCAGTTCTTC.

The chain combines TRBV29-1 with TRBJ2-3; D possibly matches TRBD1 or TRBD2 (5 bases each). CDR1 SQVTM and CDR2 ANQGSEA come from the germline V gene. The CDR3 spans 14 residues. Trimming took 7 bases from V and 2 from J, leaving 16 bases between them. The CDR3 sequence is CSADRDRDTDTQYF. Here the CDR3 DNA reads TGCAGCGCCGACCGGGACCGAGACACAGATACGCAGTATTTT.

The chain carries TRBV27 and TRBJ1-2; possibly TRBD1 for D (5 bases). CDR3 length: 13 amino acids. Germline V lookup: CDR1 MNHEY, CDR2 SMNVEV (reference sequence). V lost 3 bases and J 4 bases, leaving 9 bases between the germline ends. The CDR3 bases are TGTGCCAGCAGTTTCGGGACCATCTATGGCTACACCTTC. This sequence encodes CASSFGTIYGYTF.

This clonotype was seen a handful of times. The rearrangement uses TRBV7-8 and TRBJ1-2, with D possibly TRBD1 on 6 matching bases. The CDR3 is made up of 15 amino acids. Germline-derived CDR1 and CDR2 are SGHVS and FQNEAQ. The germline V and J ends were trimmed by 1 base and 8 bases, with 17 bases remaining between them. CDR3 sequence reads: CASSLGSLRGKGYTF. CDR3 in DNA: TGTGCCAGCAGCTTAGGCTCTTTAAGGGGGAAGGGCTACACCTTC.